The following is a T cell receptor (beta chain) sequence with its context. Researchers sorted participants into cohorts using their self-reported clinical history. This entry comes from a study of blood T cell repertoires in COVID-19. The CDR3 consists of 13 residues. J gave up 7 bases and V 6 bases, and 4 bases lay outside the gene matches. From germline, CDR1 is MNHEY and CDR2 SVGAGI. Here immunoSEQ multiplex PCR was the method, and the copy in TCRdb shows in-frame clones only, minus some. The table includes 180,000 or so clones, more than 85% detected once. The clonotype was recovered from a human donor with acute COVID-19. The donor label of this sample is uncertain. What was sequenced was PBMCs or T cells enriched from blood (not recorded which). The gene calls are TRBV6-5 and TRBJ1-4; 8 bases line up with TRBD1. The CDR3 here is CASRDTGGEKLFF. The CDR3 DNA sequence: TGTGCCAGCAGGGACACAGGGGGTGAAAAACTGTTTTTT.